This T cell receptor (beta chain) was captured in a study of regulatory T cells in long-lasting Graves disease. As for the study in general: Graves' patients with a new diagnosis had received antithyroid drugs under 3 months.

This clonotype was picked up one time. A much bigger clone sits one base away, suggesting this may be a read error. Arm-PCR of CDR3 regions and iRepertoire HTBI primers were used to build TCR beta libraries. TCRdb analysed the multiplex PCR reads with MiXCR anew, one entry per CDR3 protein. This sample yields roughly 610,000 distinct CDR3 sequences, of which around 15% are seen a single time; about 17% belongs to the top ten. Time point of the sample: newly diagnosed GD, antithyroid drugs for less than 3 months. Extracted RNA from PBMCs served as the source of the TCR library. This same sample was also part of a study on T cells in Graves' hyperthyroidism and ophthalmopathy. That report adds: Patients aged 18 to 65 had newly diagnosed hyperthyroidism that had lasted under 2 months. An initial round of RT-PCR targeting the TCR CDR3 relied on the HTBI primer set. Ophthalmopathy and stable hyperthyroidism were told apart by a 13 V-J model.

The source was peripheral blood mononuclear cells (PBMCs), collected at new diagnosis, from a patient treated with antithyroid drugs. This TCR came from a woman aged 25 to 39 with Graves disease.

The DNA of the CDR3 is TGTGCCACCTTAGCGGGAGGGCGGAATGAGCAGTTCTTC. Protein: CATLAGGRNEQFF. The rearrangement uses TRBV28 and TRBJ2-1, with 11 positions matching TRBD2. The CDR3 sequence is 13 residues long. V was pared by 10 bases and J by 7 bases, with 6 bases of the junction left unmatched. In germline, CDR1 is MDHEN, CDR2 SYDVKM.